The next 9 T cell receptor beta chains were all read from a single sample in a study of neurological immune-mediated disorders. Each CDR3 protein gets one entry after TCRdb re-called the 5' RACE reads with MiXCR. The sample yields tens of thousands of distinct CDR3 sequences, around 5.2% seen once. The sequenced sample consisted of PBMCs. These receptors were collected from a man aged 18-30 years with multiple sclerosis.

This clonotype was counted many times. V is TRBV9 and J is TRBJ1-4; D unresolved. CDR1 and CDR2 from the germline V gene are SGDLS and YYNGEE. The CDR3 is made up of 15 amino acids. V was trimmed by 2 bases and J by 8 bases, leaving 16 bases between them. CDR3: CASSVLGSSGEKLFF. The CDR3 coding sequence is TGTGCCAGCAGCGTCCTGGGGAGTTCCGGCGAAAAACTGTTTTTT.

This clonotype was counted many times. CDR3 loop: CASSYFYDRAYEQYF. The CDR3 nucleotides are TGTGCCAGCAGTTACTTCTATGACAGGGCCTACGAGCAGTACTTC. This chain joins TRBV6-6 and TRBJ2-7; 7 bases fit TRBD1. V trimming: 1 base; J trimming: 2 bases; junction bases outside the gene matches: 5. Germline V CDR1 and CDR2: MNHNY, SVGAGI (reference sequence). This CDR3 region has 15 residues.

This clonotype appeared many times. This sequence joins TRBV3-1 and TRBJ2-1, with 7 bases lining up with TRBD1. CDR1 and CDR2 (germline): LGHDT, YNNKEL (reference sequence). The CDR3 loop spans 14 amino acids. With 4 bases clipped from V and 8 bases from J, the junction kept 8 bases outside the gene matches. CDR3 sequence: CASSLHDRVHEQFF. CDR3 nucleotides: TGTGCCAGCAGCCTCCATGACAGGGTCCATGAGCAGTTCTTC.

This clonotype was counted between two and nine times. The V gene is TRBV10-3, the J gene TRBJ2-1; D remains unclear. The V and J ends lost 5 bases and 5 bases respectively, with 19 bases between them. There are 16 residues in the CDR3. Germline V gene data show CDR1 as ENHRY and CDR2 as SYGVKD. The CDR3 loop reads CAISQYSVERDNEQFF. DNA of the CDR3: TGTGCCATCAGTCAATACTCCGTCGAAAGGGACAATGAGCAGTTCTTC.

Many counts were recorded for this clonotype. The J gene is TRBJ2-4, the V gene TRBV20-1, with no clear D. The germline gives CDR1 DFQATT, CDR2 SNEGSKA (reference sequence). V was trimmed by 6 bases and J by 7 bases, leaving 16 bases between them. The CDR3 sequence is 13 residues long. The chain's CDR3 is CSAGRSLGNIQYF. Here the CDR3 DNA reads TGCAGTGCGGGAAGGTCCCTGGGGAACATTCAGTACTTC.

This clonotype has just a few counts. A junction end diverges from the germline sequence, so it may reflect a read error. In nucleotides, the CDR3 is TGCAGTGCTACGGCCTGGGGGCCCGATCAGCCCCAGAATTTT. Protein: CSATAWGPDQPQNF. V and J are TRBV20-1 and TRBJ1-5; a weak D match, TRBD1 (6 bases). The CDR3 extends over 14 amino acids. The V gene's germline CDR1 is DFQATT and CDR2 SNEGSKA (reference sequence).

The count of this clonotype is one. A read error is possible here, since a much larger clone lies one base away. The rearrangement joins TRBV6-5 to TRBJ2-7; D is ambiguous. Germline values: CDR1 MNHEY, CDR2 SVGAGI. The CDR3 totals 13 residues. The V gene lost 6 bases and the J gene lost 5 bases, with 14 bases spanning the gap. CDR3 residues: CASRLGKGNEQYF. The CDR3 bases are TGTGCCAGCAGGCTGGGAAAGGGCAACGAGCAGTACTTC.

There are many counts of this clonotype. The chain uses TRBV12-3 or TRBV12-4 and TRBJ2-3; TRBD2 might be the D (6 bases). Trimming took off 3 bases at V and 2 bases at J, with 15 bases between the two ends. The CDR3 runs 16 residues. The CDR3: CASSFLASSFTDTQYF. CDR3 nucleotides: TGTGCCAGCAGTTTTCTAGCGAGCAGTTTCACAGATACGCAGTATTTT.

This clonotype has at least ten counts. The gene calls are TRBV15 and TRBJ1-1; tentative D call: TRBD1 (5 bases). The CDR3 runs to 18 residues. Deletions cut 6 bases from V and 0 bases from J, with 23 bases between. CDR1 is LNHNV, CDR2 YYDKDF, per germline (reference sequence). The CDR3 sequence is CATRNNPRGSGMNTEAFF. The CDR3 nucleotides are TGTGCCACCAGAAATAACCCGAGGGGCAGTGGCATGAACACTGAAGCTTTCTTT.